This TCR beta chain was captured in a study of OX40 agonist ivuxolimab in advanced cancers. At the level of the study: Enrolled patients in dose escalation had cancers that were hepatocellular carcinoma, melanoma, renal cell or head and neck cancer.

A single count supports this clone. Its antigen is currently unknown. Deletions cut 1 base from V and 1 base from J, with 11 bases between. This CDR3 has 17 residues. Germline values: CDR1 SEHNR, CDR2 FQNEAQ (reference sequence). Using immunoSEQ multiplex PCR, the repertoire was profiled, and TCRdb retains in-frame clones only, with some absent. The sample includes under 90,000 clones, 90% of them seen just once. The study, taken as a whole, reports: In the expanded peripheral T cells, antigen specificity was never determined. More expanded clones were seen, on average, in CD8+ T cells than in CD4+.

This specimen consisted of CD4+ or CD8+ T cells sorted from blood, obtained in a trial of the OX40 agonist ivuxolimab. This chain uses TRBV7-9 with TRBJ2-6; D is perhaps TRBD2 (5 bases). This TCR was sampled from an adult with an advanced solid tumor such as melanoma, head and neck, liver or kidney cancer. The CDR3 DNA reads as TGTGCCAGCAGCTTAGTGGCCGGGAAGTCTGGGGCCAACGTCCTGACTTTC. The encoded protein is CASSLVAGKSGANVLTF.